The present T cell receptor beta chain was sequenced within a study of blood T cell repertoires in COVID-19. The overall study: In each case, the material was cDNA or gDNA derived from T cells, B-cell-depleted T cells, or PBMCs.

Per the original methods: Reference gene primer amplification in the assay estimated nucleated cell counts. TCRdb keeps only in-frame clones here, not all; method: immunoSEQ multiplex PCR. The V and J calls and clone size come from that table; D and trimming were worked out from the DNA. In the table there are more than 90,000 clones, roughly 84% of which are singletons. Per germline, CDR1 SGDLS and CDR2 YYNGEE. The CDR3 is 15 amino acids. V was cut by 3 bases and J by 0 bases, with 13 bases left in between. This TCR derives from a human donor in a cohort sampled during active COVID-19. The sequencing input was peripheral blood. The J gene is TRBJ2-7, the V gene TRBV9, with D perhaps matching TRBD1 (8 bases). CDR3 DNA sequence: TGTGCCAGCAGCGAGACAGGGGAGGGCTCCTACGAGCAGTACTTC. Its protein product is CASSETGEGSYEQYF.